The text below deals with one T cell receptor beta chain. Its antigen specificity is not known. Base qualities are not provided; no much larger clone lies one nucleotide away. To prepare the library, PCR was applied. The instrument given in TCRdb is Illumina HiSeq 2500. To reduce PCR and sequencing biases, unique molecular identifiers were built into the TCR beta cDNA libraries. Every 1 to 10 million input T cells yielded approximately 500,000 cDNA molecules, meaning each molecule approximated one T cell. Patient libraries were prepared and sequenced with the same protocol used for the earlier healthy control dataset. Samples belonging to the same batch were prepared together, multiplexed and sequenced on a shared HiSeq lane. The paper's processing steps were these. Raw barcoded reads were processed with MIGEC, and single-read molecular identifier groups were discarded before consensus assembly and CDR3 extraction. VDJtools was used for post-analysis of the clonotype tables, and diversity was normalized by down-sampling every dataset to the size of the smallest sample. In repertoire overlap clustering, CDR3 amino acid sequences, but not nucleotide sequences, were matched to correct batch-related cross-sample contamination. The public reads were quality trimmed at Q25 with fastp and then assembled into clones with MiXCR by TCRdb, keeping productive beta chains. For every CDR3 protein sequence, its rows merge into one entry that carries the most common genes and DNA. The V and J calls shown here were made by TCRdb, not taken from the authors' results. A total of roughly 400,000 distinct CDR3 sequences appear in this sample, approximately 38% of them only once. Clones ranked in the top ten supply less than 10% of the sample.

From the cysteine up to the phenylalanine, the CDR3 has a length of 16 residues. CDR3 DNA only is kept here, 48 bases in frame from base 1. For CDR1 and CDR2, the germline V gene lists MDHEN and SYDVKM. V loses 6 bases of germline sequence and J loses 0 bases, and the interval between the two ends is 15 bases. To demonstrate the VDJtools post-analysis software, TCR beta repertoires were profiled from the peripheral blood of roughly 14 young patients with multiple sclerosis. The patients with multiple sclerosis were children and adolescents between about 6 and 16 years of age. These data are taken from a study of post-analysis software for immune sequencing data (dated by TCRdb to between 2014 and 2017). For the wider study: The recorded disease courses included relapsing-remitting, secondary progressive and progressive-relapsing multiple sclerosis, and some patients had no subtype annotation. The multiple sclerosis patient repertoires were compared with 11 previously published healthy control repertoires from donors aged roughly 6 to 25 years. A subset of samples was prepared in parallel using single-end sample barcoding, then pooled and co-amplified after Illumina adapter ligation. Study-wide conclusions, independent of this receptor: Significantly lower normalized Chao1 diversity was found in multiple sclerosis patients than in controls, suggesting substantial peripheral T-cell clonal expansion. The control group was slightly older than the multiple sclerosis patient group. Patients showed significantly higher frequencies than controls for a handful of TRBV segments, among them TRBV5-6, TRBV5-1 and TRBV20-1. When samples were clustered directly using the F measure, samples prepared in the same batch co-clustered strongly, which prompted a batch-effect correction.

What was sequenced was blood. The source is a girl aged 2-10 years with multiple sclerosis. Rearrangement joined TRBV28 to TRBJ2-4; the D region possibly corresponds to TRBD1 (6 bases align). The CDR3 corresponds to CASSQQTGLAKNIQYF. The DNA sequence is TGTGCCAGCAGCCAACAGACAGGCTTAGCCAAAAACATTCAGTACTTC.